The sequence of this T cell receptor (beta chain) was determined in a study of shared clonotypes between healthy human individuals. The study's findings and limits: When naive CD4 clonotypes were compared across a handful of donors, 5% to 5.5% were shared. The rarefaction results pointed to incomplete sorted-subset sequencing despite large depth. Naive subsets generally exceeded memory subsets in estimated richness.

TCRdb's table, derived via immunoSEQ multiplex PCR, lists solely in-frame clones and lacks some. The sample has 600,000 to 700,000 clones; 60% to 75% are singletons. In this sample, this clone turned up once. The antigen is unknown. The receptor was derived from a woman aged 25-40 years in good health. The sequenced sample was memory CD4+ T cells sorted from blood. Noted subset: CD45RA-negative fraction.

CDR3 region: CASSFGSSRMNTEAFF. The CDR3 nucleotides read TGTGCCAGCAGCTTTGGCAGTTCCCGCATGAACACTGAAGCTTTCTTT. J is TRBJ1-1 and V is TRBV7-2; D remains unclear. CDR1 and CDR2 from the germline V gene are SGHTA and FQGNSA. CDR3 length: 16 residues. The ends were cut back, 3 bases at V and 0 bases at J, with 14 bases in the middle. The complete variable domain, with remaining parts taken from reference TRBV7-2 and TRBJ1-1, reads GAGVSQSPSNKVTEKGKDVELRCDPISGHTALYWYRQSLGQGLEFLIYFQGNSAPDKSGLPSDRFSAERTGGSVSTLTIQRTQQEDSAVYLCASSFGSSRMNTEAFFGQGTRLTVV.